This T cell receptor (beta chain) came from a study of blood T cell repertoires in COVID-19. Assay used: immunoSEQ multiplex PCR; TCRdb lists only in-frame clones, some missing. The table has some 290,000 clones, roughly 89% seen once; the top ten hold around 0.93%. The CDR3 runs to 15 residues. J was trimmed by 0 bases and V by 5 bases; bases with no gene match: 6. Germline V gives CDR1 LNHDA, CDR2 SQIVND (reference sequence). Sequencing input: peripheral blood. The TCR originated in a woman aged 40-49 years with COVID-19, enrolled during active disease. V usage is TRBV19 and J usage is TRBJ2-7; 8 bases agree with TRBD1. The CDR3 is CASSFRTGTSYEQYF. The CDR3 DNA sequence: TGTGCCAGTAGTTTCAGGACAGGGACCTCCTACGAGCAGTACTTC.